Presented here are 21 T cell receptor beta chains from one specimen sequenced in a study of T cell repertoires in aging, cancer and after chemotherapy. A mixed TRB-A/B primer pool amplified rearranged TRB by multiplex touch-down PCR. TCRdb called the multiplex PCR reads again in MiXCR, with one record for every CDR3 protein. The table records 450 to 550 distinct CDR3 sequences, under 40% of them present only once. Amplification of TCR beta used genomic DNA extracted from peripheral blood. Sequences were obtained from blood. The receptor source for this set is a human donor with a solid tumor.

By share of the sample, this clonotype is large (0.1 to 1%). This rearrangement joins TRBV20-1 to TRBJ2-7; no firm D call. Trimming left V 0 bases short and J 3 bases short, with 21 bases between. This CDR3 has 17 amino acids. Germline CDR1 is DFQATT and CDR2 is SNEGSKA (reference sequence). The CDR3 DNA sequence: TGCAGTGCTAGAGATTGGAACCCACCGAATTCCCACTACGAGCAGTACTTC. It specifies CSARDWNPPNSHYEQYF.

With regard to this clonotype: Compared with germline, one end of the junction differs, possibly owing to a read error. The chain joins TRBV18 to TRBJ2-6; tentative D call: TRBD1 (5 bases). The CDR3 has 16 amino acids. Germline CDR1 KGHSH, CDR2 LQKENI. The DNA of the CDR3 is TGTGCCAGCTCACCACAGGGTAAGGCTGGGGCCAACGTCCTGATTTTC. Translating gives CASSPQGKAGANVLIF.

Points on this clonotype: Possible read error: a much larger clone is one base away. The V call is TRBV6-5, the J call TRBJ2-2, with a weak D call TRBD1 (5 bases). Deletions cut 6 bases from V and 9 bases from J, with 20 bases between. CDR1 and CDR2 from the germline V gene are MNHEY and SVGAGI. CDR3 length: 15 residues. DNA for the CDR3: TGTGCCAGCAGACGCAGGGCGAAGGGGATCTGGGAGCTGTTTTTT. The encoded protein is CASRRRAKGIWELFF.

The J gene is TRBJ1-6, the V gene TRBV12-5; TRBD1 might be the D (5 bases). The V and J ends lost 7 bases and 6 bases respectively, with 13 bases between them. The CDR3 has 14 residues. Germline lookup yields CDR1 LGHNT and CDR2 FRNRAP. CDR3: CASARDGSNSPLHF. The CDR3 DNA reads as TGTGCTAGTGCCCGGGACGGATCTAATTCACCCCTCCACTTT. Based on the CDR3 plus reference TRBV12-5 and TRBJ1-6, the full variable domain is DARVTQTPRHKVTEMGQEVTMRCQPILGHNTVFWYRQTMMQGLELLAYFRNRAPLDDSGMPKDRFSAEMPDATLATLKIQPSEPRDSAVYFCASARDGSNSPLHFGNGTRLTVT.

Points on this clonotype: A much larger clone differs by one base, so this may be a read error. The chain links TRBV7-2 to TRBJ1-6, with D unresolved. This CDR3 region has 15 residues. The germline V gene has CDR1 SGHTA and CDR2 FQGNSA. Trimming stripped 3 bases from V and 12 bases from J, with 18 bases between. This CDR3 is CASSLGSGSGLPLHF. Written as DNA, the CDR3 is TGTGCCAGCAGCTTGGGGTCGGGGTCGGGTTTACCCCTCCACTTT.

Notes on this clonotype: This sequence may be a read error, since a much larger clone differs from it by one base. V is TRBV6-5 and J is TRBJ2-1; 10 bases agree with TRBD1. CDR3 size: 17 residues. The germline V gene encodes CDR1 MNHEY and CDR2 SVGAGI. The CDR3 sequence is CDSSPTLGTGAGNEQFF. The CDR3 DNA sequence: TGTGACAGCTCTCCCACTCTAGGGACAGGGGCGGGCAATGAGCAGTTCTTC.

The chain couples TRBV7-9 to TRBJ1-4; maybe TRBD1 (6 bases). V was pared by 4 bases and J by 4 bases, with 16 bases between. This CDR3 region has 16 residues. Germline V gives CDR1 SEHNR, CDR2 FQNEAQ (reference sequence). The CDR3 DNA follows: TGTGCCAGCAGCTCCCTGCCGGGACAAAATAATGAAAAACTGTTTTTT. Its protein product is CASSSLPGQNNEKLFF. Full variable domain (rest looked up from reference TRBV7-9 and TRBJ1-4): DTGVSQNPRHKITKRGQNVTFRCDPISEHNRLYWYRQTLGQGPEFLTYFQNEAQLEKSRLLSDRFSAERPKGSFSTLEIQRTEQGDSAMYLCASSSLPGQNNEKLFFGSGTQLSVL.

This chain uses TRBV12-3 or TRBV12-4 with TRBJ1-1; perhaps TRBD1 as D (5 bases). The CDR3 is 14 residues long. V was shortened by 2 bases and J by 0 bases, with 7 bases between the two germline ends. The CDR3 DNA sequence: TGTGCCAGCAGTTTAAGGGGACTGAACACTGAAGCTTTCTTT. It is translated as CASSLRGLNTEAFF.

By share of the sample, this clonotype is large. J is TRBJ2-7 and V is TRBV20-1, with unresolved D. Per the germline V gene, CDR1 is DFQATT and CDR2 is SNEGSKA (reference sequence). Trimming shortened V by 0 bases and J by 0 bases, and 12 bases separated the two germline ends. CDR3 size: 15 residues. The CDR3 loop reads CSARDPIQSSYEQYF. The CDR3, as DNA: TGCAGTGCTAGAGATCCTATACAGAGCTCCTACGAGCAGTACTTC.

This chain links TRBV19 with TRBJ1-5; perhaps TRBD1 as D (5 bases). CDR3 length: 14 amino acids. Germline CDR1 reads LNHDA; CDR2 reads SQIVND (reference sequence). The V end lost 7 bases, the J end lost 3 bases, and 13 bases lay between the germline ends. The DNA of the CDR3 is TGTGCCAGTACGGGACGTGTGGACAATCAGCCCCAGCATTTT. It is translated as CASTGRVDNQPQHF.

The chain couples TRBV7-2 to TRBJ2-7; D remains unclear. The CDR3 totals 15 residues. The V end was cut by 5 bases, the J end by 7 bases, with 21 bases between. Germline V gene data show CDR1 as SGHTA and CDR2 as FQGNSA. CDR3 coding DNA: TGTGCCAGCAGCCAAGATCAGGCAGATATCTTAGAGCAGTACTTC. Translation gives CASSQDQADILEQYF.

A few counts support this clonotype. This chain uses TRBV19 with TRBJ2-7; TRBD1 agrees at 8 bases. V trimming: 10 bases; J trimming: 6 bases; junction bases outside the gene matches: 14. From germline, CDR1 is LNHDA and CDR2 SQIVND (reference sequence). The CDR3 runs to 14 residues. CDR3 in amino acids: CATHPGGIRGEQYF. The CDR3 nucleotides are TGTGCCACTCATCCAGGGGGCATACGGGGCGAGCAGTACTTC.

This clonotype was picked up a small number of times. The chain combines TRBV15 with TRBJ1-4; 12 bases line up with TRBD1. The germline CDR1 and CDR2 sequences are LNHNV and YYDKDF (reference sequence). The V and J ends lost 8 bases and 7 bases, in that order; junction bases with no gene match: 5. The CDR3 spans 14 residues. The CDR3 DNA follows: TGTGCCACCCGACCGGGACAGGGGGCTGAAAAACTGTTTTTT. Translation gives CATRPGQGAEKLFF.

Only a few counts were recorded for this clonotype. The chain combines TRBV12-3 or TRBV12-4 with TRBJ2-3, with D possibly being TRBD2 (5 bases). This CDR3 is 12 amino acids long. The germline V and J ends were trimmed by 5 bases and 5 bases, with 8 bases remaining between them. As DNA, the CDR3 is TGTGCCAGCAGTCCACGGGGAGATACGCAGTATTTT. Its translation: CASSPRGDTQYF.

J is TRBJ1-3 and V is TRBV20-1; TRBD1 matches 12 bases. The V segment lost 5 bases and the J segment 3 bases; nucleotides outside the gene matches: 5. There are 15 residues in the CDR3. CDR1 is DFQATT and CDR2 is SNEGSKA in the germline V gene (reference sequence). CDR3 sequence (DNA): TGCAGTGCTGGGGGACAGGGGGCTCATGGAAACACCATATATTTT. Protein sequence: CSAGGQGAHGNTIYF.

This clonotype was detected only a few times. This chain's CDR3 is CAWSGAGGTDTQYF. In DNA, the CDR3 is TGTGCCTGGAGTGGCGCGGGAGGGACAGATACGCAGTATTTT. The chain combines TRBV30 with TRBJ2-3; the match to TRBD2 covers 9 bases. The CDR3 is made up of 14 amino acids. J gave up 3 bases and V 1 base, and 2 bases lay outside the gene matches. CDR1 is GTSNPN and CDR2 is SVGIG in the germline V gene (reference sequence).

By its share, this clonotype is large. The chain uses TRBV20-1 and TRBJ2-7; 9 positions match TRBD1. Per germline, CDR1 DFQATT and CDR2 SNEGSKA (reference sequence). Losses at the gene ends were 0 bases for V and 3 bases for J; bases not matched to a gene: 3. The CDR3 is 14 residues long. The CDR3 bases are TGCAGTGCTAGAGAGACGGACAGGGGCTACGAGCAGTACTTC. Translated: CSARETDRGYEQYF.

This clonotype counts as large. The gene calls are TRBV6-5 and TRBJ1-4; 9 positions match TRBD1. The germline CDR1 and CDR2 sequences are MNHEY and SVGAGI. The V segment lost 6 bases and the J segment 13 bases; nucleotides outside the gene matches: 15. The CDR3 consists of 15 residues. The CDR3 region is CASSPLGQGMIGLFF. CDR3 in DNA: TGTGCCAGCAGCCCTCTGGGACAGGGCATGATTGGACTGTTTTTT.

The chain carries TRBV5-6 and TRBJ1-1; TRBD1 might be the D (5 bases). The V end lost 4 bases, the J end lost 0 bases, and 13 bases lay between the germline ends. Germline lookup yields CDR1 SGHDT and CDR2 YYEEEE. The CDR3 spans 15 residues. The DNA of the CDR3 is TGTGCCAGCAGCCTTGTGCAGGGTTTGAACACTGAAGCTTTCTTT. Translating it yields CASSLVQGLNTEAFF.

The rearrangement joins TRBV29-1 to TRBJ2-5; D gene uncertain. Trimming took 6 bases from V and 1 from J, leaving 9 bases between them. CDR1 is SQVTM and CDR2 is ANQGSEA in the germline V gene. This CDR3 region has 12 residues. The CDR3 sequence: CSVVEPQETQYF. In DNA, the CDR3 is TGCAGCGTAGTTGAGCCCCAAGAGACCCAGTACTTC.

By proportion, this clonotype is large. Here the CDR3 DNA reads TGTGCCAGCAGAGGGACAAGGACCTACGAGCAGTACTTC. Protein product: CASRGTRTYEQYF. The rearrangement uses TRBV5-6 and TRBJ2-7, with a weak D call TRBD1 (6 bases). CDR1 is SGHDT, CDR2 YYEEEE, per germline. The length of the CDR3 is 13 residues. Trimming left V 5 bases short and J 2 bases short, with 11 bases between.